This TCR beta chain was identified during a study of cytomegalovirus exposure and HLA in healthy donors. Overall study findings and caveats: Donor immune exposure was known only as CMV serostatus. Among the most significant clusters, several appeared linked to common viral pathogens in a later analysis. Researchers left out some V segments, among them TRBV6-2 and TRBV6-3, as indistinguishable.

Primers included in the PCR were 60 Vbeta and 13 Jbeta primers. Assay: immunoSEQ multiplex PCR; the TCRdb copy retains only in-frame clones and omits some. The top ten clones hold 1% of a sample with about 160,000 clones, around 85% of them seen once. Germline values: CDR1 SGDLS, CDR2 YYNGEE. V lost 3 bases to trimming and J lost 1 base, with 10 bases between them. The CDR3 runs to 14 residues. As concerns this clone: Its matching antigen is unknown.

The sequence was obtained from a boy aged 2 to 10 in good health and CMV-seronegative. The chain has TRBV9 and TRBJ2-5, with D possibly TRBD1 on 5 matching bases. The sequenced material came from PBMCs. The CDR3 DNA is TGTGCCAGCAGCGCCCAGGGAATCCAAGAGACCCAGTACTTC. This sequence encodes CASSAQGIQETQYF.